These T cell receptor beta chains were read from a single sample in a study of T cells in Graves' hyperthyroidism and ophthalmopathy. TCRdb analysed the multiplex PCR reads with MiXCR anew, one entry per CDR3 protein. In the table there are 490,000 or so distinct CDR3 sequences, about 16% of which are singletons. The sample comprised blood. These receptors all stem from a woman aged 25 to 45 with Graves' ophthalmopathy. CDR3s include the opening cysteine and the closing phenylalanine or tryptophan. The order of the fields is J gene, D gene, CDR3 length, V gene, clone size, CDR3 DNA, CDR3 protein. A D gene is named only where the DNA matches it firmly. The size entry is marked missing in some rows and otherwise reads once, few, many or a size class.

TRBJ2-1 TRBD2 15 TRBV11-3 many TGTGCCAGCAGCTCCCAGCGGGAGGGCTACAATGAGCAGTTCTTC CASSSQREGYNEQFF
TRBJ1-4 NA 16 TRBV6-1 NA TGTGCCAGCAGTGGTATCGACCTTACAACTAATGAAAAACTGTTTTTT CASSGIDLTTNEKLFF
TRBJ1-3 NA 14 TRBV30 many TGTGCCTGGAGTTTTGGCAGCTCTGGAAACACCATATATTTT CAWSFGSSGNTIYF
TRBJ2-4 NA 14 TRBV30 many TGTGCCTGGAGTGTACCAGCGGAAAAAAACATTCAGTACTTC CAWSVPAEKNIQYF
TRBJ2-1 TRBD2 15 TRBV12-3/TRBV12-4 many TGTGCCAGCAGTCCTAGCGGGAGCTCTGCTGATGAGCAGTTCTTC CASSPSGSSADEQFF
TRBJ2-7 NA 15 TRBV7-9 many TGTGCCAGCAGCTCCCGACAGGGACTCATCTACGAGCAGTACTTC CASSSRQGLIYEQYF
TRBJ2-7 TRBD2 15 TRBV6-2/TRBV6-3 few TGTGCCAGCAGTTACCAGATAGCGGGGACTAGCGAGCAGTACTTC CASSYQIAGTSEQYF
TRBJ1-5 NA 10 TRBV28 NA TGTGCCACAGGGGATCAGCCCCAGCATTTT CATGDQPQHF
TRBJ2-1 TRBD2 16 TRBV7-9 few TGTGCCAGCAGCTCCACCGGGAGCTCGGGCGGGAGTGAGCAGTTCTTC CASSSTGSSGGSEQFF
TRBJ1-1 TRBD1 15 TRBV6-1 many TGTGCCAGCAGTTTGGACAGACAGGGAGACACTGAAGCTTTCTTT CASSLDRQGDTEAFF
TRBJ1-1 TRBD1 16 TRBV6-1 NA TGTGCCAGCAGTGAGGCGGCAGGGGGGCTGAACACTGAAGCTTTCTTT CASSEAAGGLNTEAFF
TRBJ2-3 TRBD1 16 TRBV27 few TGTGCCAGCAGTCCCGACACAGGGGGCCCATCAGATACGCAGTATTTT CASSPDTGGPSDTQYF
TRBJ2-3 NA 15 TRBV28 many TGTGCCAGCAGTTTATGGACTCGATCCACAGATACGCAGTATTTT CASSLWTRSTDTQYF
TRBJ2-3 TRBD1 16 TRBV4-1 NA TGCGCCAGCAGCCAAACGCAGGGGGCTACCGCAGATACGCAGTATTTT CASSQTQGATADTQYF
TRBJ1-6 NA 15 TRBV12-3/TRBV12-4 many TGTGCCAGCAGTTTAAGGGGGAATCGAAATTCACCCCTCCACTTT CASSLRGNRNSPLHF
TRBJ2-5 NA 12 TRBV30 many TGTGCCTGGAACGGGGGCGGGGAGACCCAGTACTTC CAWNGGGETQYF
TRBJ2-7 NA 14 TRBV28 many TGTGCCAGCAGCCCCACTAGCACCCTAGGCGAGCAGTACTTC CASSPTSTLGEQYF
TRBJ2-7 TRBD2 19 TRBV10-3 few TGTGCCATCTCCTTTGGGGCACCGACTAGCGGGAGTGCGGGTGGTGAGCAGTACTTC CAISFGAPTSGSAGGEQYF
TRBJ2-7 TRBD1 15 TRBV12-3/TRBV12-4 NA TGTGCCAGCAGGGGGAGGCAGGGGGCCCCCTACGAGCAGTACTTC CASRGRQGAPYEQYF
TRBJ1-2 NA 13 TRBV7-3 NA TGTGCCAGCAGCCTATTTGAGGGAGGTGGCTACACCTTC CASSLFEGGGYTF
TRBJ2-2 NA 14 TRBV9 NA TGTGCCAGCGGCGTAGCTATCGGGACCGGGGAGCTGTTTTTT CASGVAIGTGELFF
TRBJ2-2 NA 13 TRBV7-9 NA TGTGCCAGCAGCTTGTACCTAACCGGGGAGCTGTTTTTT CASSLYLTGELFF
TRBJ2-2 NA 13 TRBV2 many TGTGCCAGCAGCCTTTGGGGGGCCGGGGAGCTGTTTTTT CASSLWGAGELFF
TRBJ2-3 NA 14 TRBV18 many TGTGCCAGCTCCCCTCGAAAGGGTAAAGATACGCAGTATTTT CASSPRKGKDTQYF
TRBJ2-3 NA 12 TRBV27 many TGTGCCAGCAGTGGCAGGGCAGATACGCAGTATTTT CASSGRADTQYF
TRBJ2-1 TRBD2 15 TRBV11-3 many TGTGCCAGCAGCTTATTGGCTAGCGGGATAAATGAGCAGTTCTTC CASSLLASGINEQFF
TRBJ1-6 TRBD1 15 TRBV3-1 few TGTGCCAGCAGCCTGGGGACAGCTAATAATTCACCCCTCCACTTT CASSLGTANNSPLHF
TRBJ2-1 TRBD2 13 TRBV20-1 many TGCAGTGCCCGTACTAGCGGGAAGGGTGAGCAGTTCTTC CSARTSGKGEQFF
TRBJ2-7 NA 15 TRBV20-1 many TGCAGTGCTAGAGATAGGCAGGGGATCTCCTACGAGCAGTACTTC CSARDRQGISYEQYF
TRBJ1-6 NA 16 TRBV24-1 few TGTGCCACCAGTGATCCGGGAGTGAGGGGGGATTCACCCCTCCACTTT CATSDPGVRGDSPLHF
TRBJ1-4 NA 14 TRBV20-1 few TGCAGTGCTAGAGTAGTAGTAAATAATGAAAAACTGTTTTTT CSARVVVNNEKLFF
TRBJ1-1 NA 14 TRBV4-3 many TGCGCCAGCAGCCATGTCACGGGGAACACTGAAGCTTTCTTT CASSHVTGNTEAFF
TRBJ2-5 NA 15 TRBV7-9 NA TGTGCCAGCAGCTTAAAAGTGGGGGTCGTGGAGACCCAGTACTTC CASSLKVGVVETQYF
TRBJ1-6 NA 13 TRBV28 few TGTGCCAGTAGGTCGGAAAATAATTCACCCCTCCACTTT CASRSENNSPLHF
TRBJ1-2 TRBD1 14 TRBV12-3/TRBV12-4 many TGTGCCAGCAGCCCGGGACAGCCGCGGTATGGCTACACCTTC CASSPGQPRYGYTF
TRBJ2-3 TRBD1 12 TRBV7-2 NA TGTGTCATCCGGACAGGCACAGATGCGCAGTATTTT CVIRTGTDAQYF
TRBJ2-5 TRBD2 14 TRBV29-1 many TGCAGCGTAGGACTAGCGGGAGGTCAAGAGACCCAGTACTTC CSVGLAGGQETQYF
TRBJ1-6 TRBD1 15 TRBV12-3/TRBV12-4 NA TGTGCCAGCAGTTCGGAGGGGGCTTGGAATTCACCCCTCCACTTT CASSSEGAWNSPLHF
TRBJ2-7 NA 14 TRBV5-1 NA TGCGCCAGCAGCTTAGGAGCGACTAGTGCCGAGCAGTACTTC CASSLGATSAEQYF
TRBJ2-1 NA 13 TRBV20-1 many TGCAGTGCCACCTTCGGGGGTTACAATGAGCAGTTCTTC CSATFGGYNEQFF
TRBJ1-1 TRBD1 15 TRBV10-3 NA TGTGCCATCAGTGGGACAGGGTGGTTGAGCACTGAAGCTTTCTTT CAISGTGWLSTEAFF
TRBJ2-2 NA 16 TRBV20-1 many TGCAGTGCTAGAGATCCTGGGGAACCGAACACCGGGGAGCTGTTTTTT CSARDPGEPNTGELFF
TRBJ1-1 TRBD1 13 TRBV5-1 many TGCGCCAGCAGCGGAGACAGGGCCCCTGAAGCTTTCTTT CASSGDRAPEAFF
TRBJ2-5 TRBD2 14 TRBV7-3 many TGTGCCAGCAGCCTTGGGACTAGCGGGAGTCCCCAGTACTTC CASSLGTSGSPQYF
TRBJ2-3 NA 18 TRBV20-1 many TGCAGTGCTAGTGTGGCTCTTGGGCCCCGCGAGGTTTCAGATACGCAGTATTTT CSASVALGPREVSDTQYF
TRBJ1-2 TRBD1 13 TRBV6-4 NA TGTGCCAGCAACCAACAGGGGCTTTCTGGCTACACCTTC CASNQQGLSGYTF
TRBJ1-4 TRBD1 13 TRBV20-1 many TGCAGTGCTTTACAGGGGTTCGATGAAAAACTGTTTTTT CSALQGFDEKLFF
TRBJ1-2 TRBD1 20 TRBV6-1 NA TGTGCCAGCAGTCCGAACTCCGGCCCCGGGACAGCAGGACCTAGCTATGGCTACACCTTC CASSPNSGPGTAGPSYGYTF
TRBJ1-3 TRBD1 14 TRBV5-5 NA TGTGCCAGCAGCTCGGACAGGACTCGGAACACCATATATTTT CASSSDRTRNTIYF
TRBJ2-1 TRBD2 13 TRBV27 NA TGTGCCAGCAGCAACACCCCTAGCGGGAATCAGTTCTTC CASSNTPSGNQFF
TRBJ2-7 NA 13 TRBV20-1 many TGCAGTGCCCCGGCGAGGGGGTTCTACGAGCAGTACTTC CSAPARGFYEQYF
TRBJ2-1 TRBD2 13 TRBV20-1 many TGCAGTGGCCGGACTAGCGGGAAGTCCCAGCAGTTCTTC CSGRTSGKSQQFF
TRBJ2-6 TRBD1 17 TRBV10-3 few TGTGCCATCAGTAGATCAGGGGGCGCCCCGGGGGCCAACGTCCTGACTTTC CAISRSGGAPGANVLTF
TRBJ2-3 TRBD1 17 TRBV12-3/TRBV12-4 many TGTGCCAGCAGTTTCATTTCGGGACAGGGGTTTCCAGATACGCAGTATTTT CASSFISGQGFPDTQYF
TRBJ1-1 NA 13 TRBV5-1 many TGCGCCAGCACCGGGCTCTGGGGCACTGAAGCTTTCTTT CASTGLWGTEAFF
TRBJ2-3 NA 15 TRBV7-3 NA TGTGCCAGCAGCTTAAATAGTCAGCTCACAGATACGCAGTATTTT CASSLNSQLTDTQYF
TRBJ2-7 NA 16 TRBV4-3 NA TGCGCCAGCAGCCCCTCCTCTAGCGCGAGCTCCTACGAGCAGTACTTC CASSPSSSASSYEQYF
TRBJ1-2 NA 15 TRBV28 few TGTGCCAGCAGTTTCTTTGACCAGTCTAACTATGGCTACACCTTC CASSFFDQSNYGYTF
TRBJ2-7 NA 13 TRBV12-3/TRBV12-4 many TGTGCCAGCAGTTTGCCCGGTACCTACGAGCAGTACTTC CASSLPGTYEQYF